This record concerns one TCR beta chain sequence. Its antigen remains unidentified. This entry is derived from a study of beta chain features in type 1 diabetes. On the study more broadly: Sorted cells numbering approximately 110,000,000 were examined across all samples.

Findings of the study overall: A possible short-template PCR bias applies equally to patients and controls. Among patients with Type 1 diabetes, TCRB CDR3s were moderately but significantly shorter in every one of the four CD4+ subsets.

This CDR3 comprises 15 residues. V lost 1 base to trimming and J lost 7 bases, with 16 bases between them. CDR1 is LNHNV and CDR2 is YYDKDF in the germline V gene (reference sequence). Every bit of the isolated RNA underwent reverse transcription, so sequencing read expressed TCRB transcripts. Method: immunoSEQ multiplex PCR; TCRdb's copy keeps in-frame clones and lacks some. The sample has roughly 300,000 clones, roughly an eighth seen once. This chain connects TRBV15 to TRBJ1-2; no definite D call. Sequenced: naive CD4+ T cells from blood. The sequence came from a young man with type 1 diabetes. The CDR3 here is CATSRGQSDVFGYTF. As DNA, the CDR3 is TGTGCCACCAGCAGAGGCCAGAGCGACGTTTTTGGCTACACCTTC.